Each of the 18 T cell receptor beta chains below was sequenced from the same sample in a study of T cell responses to AZD1222 COVID-19 vaccine. Only in-frame clones appear in the TCRdb table, and some are missing; sequencing was by immunoSEQ multiplex PCR. This sample has some 97,000 clones, with around nine tenths found just once. Sequenced material: peripheral blood, taken on day 0 of AZD1222 vaccination. The receptors were gathered from an adult in good health.

The rearrangement links TRBV5-6 to TRBJ1-1; unclear D gene. This CDR3 spans 15 amino acids. Trimming took 4 bases from V and 0 from J, leaving 13 bases between them. The germline V gene has CDR1 SGHDT and CDR2 YYEEEE. CDR3 protein: CASSLQTLMNTEAFF. The CDR3 DNA is TGTGCCAGCAGCCTGCAGACATTAATGAACACTGAAGCTTTCTTT.

The chain employs TRBV7-9 and TRBJ1-5, with D hard to call. Trimming left V 2 bases short and J 2 bases short, with 13 bases between. Germline CDR1 reads SEHNR; CDR2 reads FQNEAQ (reference sequence). The CDR3 has 16 amino acids. The CDR3 sequence: CASSLTGPRGNQPQHF. The CDR3 DNA reads TGTGCCAGCAGCTTAACCGGACCACGCGGCAATCAGCCCCAGCATTTT.

This clone was seen just once. The chain joins TRBV5-1 to TRBJ2-7; tentative D call: TRBD1 (6 bases). Germline lookup yields CDR1 SGHRS and CDR2 YFSETQ. Trimming removed 2 bases from V and 1 base from J, with 10 bases in between. This CDR3 spans 14 amino acids. The CDR3, as DNA: TGCGCCAGCAGCTTTGACAGGCGGTCCTACGAGCAGTACTTC. Its translation: CASSFDRRSYEQYF.

The CDR3 reads CASSLLWTSGGLDTDTQYF. The CDR3 DNA reads TGTGCCAGCAGTTTATTGTGGACTAGCGGGGGGTTGGACACAGATACGCAGTATTTT. The rearrangement uses TRBV27 and TRBJ2-3; 14 nucleotides match TRBD2. V lost 1 base to trimming and J lost 2 bases; unmatched junction nucleotides: 8. The germline V gene has CDR1 MNHEY and CDR2 SMNVEV (reference sequence). The length of the CDR3 is 19 residues.

This chain uses TRBV19 with TRBJ1-1, with D maybe TRBD1 (6 bases). The germline V gene has CDR1 LNHDA and CDR2 SQIVND (reference sequence). V was trimmed by 9 bases and J by 0 bases, leaving 14 bases between them. The length of the CDR3 is 14 residues. The CDR3 DNA reads as TGTGCCAGCAGCTCGGGACACTTGAACACTGAAGCTTTCTTT. Translating it yields CASSSGHLNTEAFF.

The sample holds one count of this clone. This chain connects TRBV5-4 to TRBJ2-2; tentative D call: TRBD1 (5 bases). The CDR3 has 14 residues. Trimming took off 0 bases at V and 4 bases at J, with 7 bases between the two ends. Germline CDR1 reads SGHNT; CDR2 reads YYREEE (reference sequence). The CDR3 here is CASSLAGFTGELFF. CDR3 nucleotide sequence: TGTGCCAGCAGCTTGGCAGGGTTCACCGGGGAGCTGTTTTTT. Using reference TRBV5-4 and TRBJ2-2 for the parts outside the CDR3, the full variable domain is ETGVTQSPTHLIKTRGQQVTLRCSSQSGHNTVSWYQQALGQGPQFIFQYYREEENGRGNFPPRFSGLQFPNYSSELNVNALELDDSALYLCASSLAGFTGELFFGEGSRLTVL.

The genes are TRBV5-6 and TRBJ1-2, with D maybe TRBD1 (6 bases). The length of the CDR3 is 14 residues. V lost 4 bases and J 5 bases, leaving 15 bases between the germline ends. Germline V gene data show CDR1 as SGHDT and CDR2 as YYEEEE. As DNA, the CDR3 is TGTGCCAGCAGCGTCCGTTCCGGGACATATGGCTACACCTTC. It translates to CASSVRSGTYGYTF. The full variable domain, its missing parts supplied by reference TRBV5-6 and TRBJ1-2, is DAGVTQSPTHLIKTRGQQVTLRCSPKSGHDTVSWYQQALGQGPQFIFQYYEEEERQRGNFPDRFSGHQFPNYSSELNVNALLLGDSALYLCASSVRSGTYGYTFGSGTRLTVV.

The chain employs TRBV10-3 and TRBJ2-7; 8 nucleotides match TRBD2. Germline loops: CDR1 ENHRY, CDR2 SYGVKD. V lost 6 bases, J lost 6 bases, and 10 bases stayed unmatched. This CDR3 is built from 14 residues. For the CDR3, the DNA is TGTGCCATCAGGCCGGGACTAGTAACCTCCGAGCAGTACTTC. This gives the protein CAIRPGLVTSEQYF.

CDR3 nucleotides: TGCGCCAGCAGACCGCAACAGGGGGCTAATGAAAAACTGTTTTTT. Translation gives CASRPQQGANEKLFF. The chain couples TRBV5-1 to TRBJ1-4; 8 bases are a match to TRBD1. This CDR3 is built from 15 residues. The V gene's germline CDR1 is SGHRS and CDR2 YFSETQ. V shed 5 bases, J shed 3 bases, and the junction held 6 bases outside the gene matches.

The chain has TRBV5-1 and TRBJ1-1; D perhaps matches TRBD1 (5 bases). The length of the CDR3 is 15 residues. V was trimmed by 5 bases and J by 0 bases, leaving 14 bases between them. The germline gives CDR1 SGHRS, CDR2 YFSETQ. CDR3 sequence: CASRVTGTMNTEAFF. The DNA of the CDR3 is TGCGCCAGCAGGGTTACAGGTACTATGAACACTGAAGCTTTCTTT.

In nucleotides, the CDR3 is TGTGCCAGCAAGAACACACGAGAGTACGAGACCTATGGCTACACCTTC. It translates to CASKNTREYETYGYTF. This chain uses TRBV5-2 with TRBJ1-2. TRBV5-2 is annotated as a pseudogene. The CDR3 is 16 residues long.

CDR3 nucleotide sequence: TGTGCCTGGAAGACCAAGAGGACAGGTAAAAAGATCCGCAATCAGCCCCAGCATTTT. Amino acid sequence: CAWKTKRTGKKIRNQPQHF. This rearrangement joins TRBV30 to TRBJ1-5, with 7 positions matching TRBD1. Germline-derived CDR1 and CDR2 are GTSNPN and SVGIG (reference sequence). There are 19 residues in the CDR3. V shed 4 bases and J 2 bases; nucleotides not matched to a gene: 20.

The chain joins TRBV6-2 or TRBV6-3 to TRBJ2-7; 7 nucleotides line up with TRBD1. CDR1 and CDR2 from the germline V gene are MNHEY and SVGEGT. The trim removed 6 bases at V and 5 bases at J, leaving 16 bases unmatched. The CDR3 is made up of 16 amino acids. CDR3 region: CASSPLTGTVSHEQYF. The CDR3 bases are TGTGCCAGCAGCCCTCTAACCGGGACAGTAAGCCACGAGCAGTACTTC.

This sequence joins TRBV4-2 and TRBJ1-6; TRBD1 aligns across 7 bases. The V segment lost 4 bases and the J segment 6 bases; nucleotides outside the gene matches: 6. In germline, CDR1 is LGHNA, CDR2 YNFKEQ. The CDR3 consists of 15 residues. As DNA, the CDR3 is TGTGCCAGCAGCCCAGGGGACAGTTCTAATTCACCCCTCCACTTT. It codes for CASSPGDSSNSPLHF.

The chain recombines TRBV7-7 with TRBJ2-2; no definite D call. In germline, CDR1 is SSHAT, CDR2 FNYEAQ (reference sequence). Trimming cost V 4 bases and J 1 base, with 7 bases left between them. This CDR3 is 14 amino acids long. This CDR3 reads CASSSNMNTGELFF. CDR3 coding DNA: TGTGCCAGCAGCTCGAACATGAACACCGGGGAGCTGTTTTTT. Supplemented by reference TRBV7-7 and TRBJ2-2, the full variable domain reads GAGVSQSPRYKVTKRGQDVTLRCDPISSHATLYWYQQALGQGPEFLTYFNYEAQPDKSGLPSDRFSAERPEGSISTLTIQRTEQRDSAMYRCASSSNMNTGELFFGEGSRLTVL.

DNA for the CDR3: TGTGCCAGCAGCCTCCGGACTAGCGGCGGGGGGCAGTTCTTC. Protein product: CASSLRTSGGGQFF. The chain employs TRBV11-1 and TRBJ2-1; 10 nucleotides match TRBD2. The CDR3 spans 14 residues. CDR1 is SGHAT, CDR2 FQDESV, per germline (reference sequence). V trimming: 5 bases; J trimming: 12 bases; junction bases outside the gene matches: 10.

The chain has TRBV19 and TRBJ2-4; 7 bases line up with TRBD1. J lost 7 bases, V lost 3 bases, and 9 bases had no gene match. This CDR3 region has 15 residues. Germline CDR1 LNHDA, CDR2 SQIVND (reference sequence). The CDR3: CASSILGLGGNIQYF. In nucleotides, the CDR3 is TGTGCCAGTAGTATCTTGGGGCTAGGGGGCAACATTCAGTACTTC.

The V and J genes are TRBV5-1 and TRBJ2-7; D uncertain. The CDR3 is 12 amino acids. Germline V lookup: CDR1 SGHRS, CDR2 YFSETQ. With 5 bases removed from V and 0 bases from J, the gap between germline ends came to 6 bases. As DNA, the CDR3 is TGCGCCAGCAGAGTGAGCTCCTACGAGCAGTACTTC. Amino acids: CASRVSSYEQYF.